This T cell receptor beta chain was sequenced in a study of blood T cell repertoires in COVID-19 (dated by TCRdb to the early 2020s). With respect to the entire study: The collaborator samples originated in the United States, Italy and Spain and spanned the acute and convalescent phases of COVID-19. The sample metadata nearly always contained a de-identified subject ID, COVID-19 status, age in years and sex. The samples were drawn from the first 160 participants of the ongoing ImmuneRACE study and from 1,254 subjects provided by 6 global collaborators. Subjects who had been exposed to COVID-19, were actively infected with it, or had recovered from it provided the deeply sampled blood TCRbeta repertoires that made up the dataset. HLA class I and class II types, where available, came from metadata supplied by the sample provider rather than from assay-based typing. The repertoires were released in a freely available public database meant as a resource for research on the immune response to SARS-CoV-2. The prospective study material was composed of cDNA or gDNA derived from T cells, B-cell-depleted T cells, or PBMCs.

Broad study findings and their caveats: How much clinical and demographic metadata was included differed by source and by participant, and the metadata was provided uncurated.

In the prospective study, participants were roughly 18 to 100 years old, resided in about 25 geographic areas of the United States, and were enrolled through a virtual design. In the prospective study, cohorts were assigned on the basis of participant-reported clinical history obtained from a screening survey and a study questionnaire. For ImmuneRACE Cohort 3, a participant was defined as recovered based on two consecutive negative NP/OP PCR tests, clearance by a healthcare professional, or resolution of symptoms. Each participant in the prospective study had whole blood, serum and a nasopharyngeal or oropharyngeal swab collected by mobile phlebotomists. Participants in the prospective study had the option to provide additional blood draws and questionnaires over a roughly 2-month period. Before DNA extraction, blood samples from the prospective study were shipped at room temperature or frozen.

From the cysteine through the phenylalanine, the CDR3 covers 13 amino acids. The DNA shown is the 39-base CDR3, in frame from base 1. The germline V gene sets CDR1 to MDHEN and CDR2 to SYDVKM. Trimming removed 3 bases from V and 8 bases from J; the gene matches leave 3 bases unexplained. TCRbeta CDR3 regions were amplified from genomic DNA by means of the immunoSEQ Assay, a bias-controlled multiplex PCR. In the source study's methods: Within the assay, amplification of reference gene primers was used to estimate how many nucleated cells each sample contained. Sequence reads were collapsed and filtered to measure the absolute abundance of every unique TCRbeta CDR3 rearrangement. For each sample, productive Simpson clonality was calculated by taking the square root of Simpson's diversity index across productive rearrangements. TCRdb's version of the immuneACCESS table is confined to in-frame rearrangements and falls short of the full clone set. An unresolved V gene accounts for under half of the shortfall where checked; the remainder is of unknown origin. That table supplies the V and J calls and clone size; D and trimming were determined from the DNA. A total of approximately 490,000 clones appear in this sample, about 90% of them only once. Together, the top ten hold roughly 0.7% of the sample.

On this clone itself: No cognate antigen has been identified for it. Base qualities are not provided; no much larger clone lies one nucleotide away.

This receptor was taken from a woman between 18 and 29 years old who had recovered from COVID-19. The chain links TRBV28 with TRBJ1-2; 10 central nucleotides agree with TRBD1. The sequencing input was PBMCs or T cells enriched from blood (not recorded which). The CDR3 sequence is CASSLGQGNGYTF. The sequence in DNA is TGTGCCAGCAGTTTGGGACAGGGGAACGGCTACACCTTC.